These 11 T cell receptor beta chains were sequenced from one sample in a study of blood T cell repertoires in COVID-19. Sequenced by immunoSEQ multiplex PCR; TCRdb stores in-frame clones only, minus some. The data show around 260,000 clones, with approximately 86% seen just once and 3.6% held by the top ten. Specimen: peripheral blood. Receptors originate from a man between 18 and 29 years old with active or convalescent COVID-19.

V is TRBV2 and J is TRBJ1-5; D possibly corresponds to TRBD1 (5 bases). This CDR3 spans 14 amino acids. CDR1 and CDR2 (germline): SNHLY, FYNNEI. Trimming removed 6 bases at V and 2 bases at J, with 11 bases between. CDR3 amino acids: CASSQGHRNQPQHF. Written as DNA, the CDR3 is TGTGCCAGCAGCCAGGGCCATCGCAATCAGCCCCAGCATTTT.

The gene calls are TRBV19 and TRBJ2-1; 9 bases are a match to TRBD1. The CDR3 has 17 amino acids. V lost 3 bases, J lost 8 bases, and 14 bases stayed unmatched. Per germline, CDR1 LNHDA and CDR2 SQIVND (reference sequence). CDR3 bases: TGTGCCAGTAGTATGGGTAGCGGAACAGGGGGCAAGGATGAGCAGTTCTTC. Translated: CASSMGSGTGGKDEQFF.

This clone was recorded a few times. The rearrangement joins TRBV5-1 to TRBJ1-6; no clear D gene. V was shortened by 2 bases and J by 2 bases, with 11 bases between the two germline ends. The CDR3 consists of 16 residues. Germline loops: CDR1 SGHRS, CDR2 YFSETQ. CDR3 DNA: TGCGCCAGCAGCTTAACCACGGGGACCTATAATTCACCCCTCCACTTT. Translating gives CASSLTTGTYNSPLHF.

The chain joins TRBV9 to TRBJ1-2, with D maybe TRBD1 (5 bases). The CDR3 extends over 14 amino acids. Germline CDR1 reads SGDLS; CDR2 reads YYNGEE. The V end was cut by 4 bases, the J end by 4 bases, with 14 bases between. CDR3 residues: CASSPFGDSYGYTF. The CDR3 DNA follows: TGTGCCAGCAGCCCATTCGGGGACTCCTATGGCTACACCTTC. The entire variable domain, with the rest obtained from reference TRBV9 and TRBJ1-2, is as follows: DSGVTQTPKHLITATGQRVTLRCSPRSGDLSVYWYQQSLDQGLQFLIQYYNGEERAKGNILERFSAQQFPDLHSELNLSSLELGDSALYFCASSPFGDSYGYTFGSGTRLTVV.

V gene TRBV5-1 combines with J gene TRBJ2-2; TRBD2 matches at 9 bases. Germline trimming cut 1 base from V and 1 base from J; bases unmatched to any gene: 11. From germline, CDR1 is SGHRS and CDR2 YFSETQ. CDR3 length equals 19 residues. The CDR3, as DNA: TGCGCCAGCAGCTTGCCCGCGGGGGGGGTCGAGTGGAACACCGGGGAGCTGTTTTTT. This codes for CASSLPAGGVEWNTGELFF.

The V call is TRBV7-2, the J call TRBJ2-5; D remains unclear. The CDR3 is made up of 13 amino acids. Trimming left V 6 bases short and J 5 bases short, with 13 bases between. The germline gives CDR1 SGHTA, CDR2 FQGNSA. The CDR3 reads CASRWKRLETQYF. The CDR3 nucleotides are TGTGCCAGCAGGTGGAAGCGATTGGAGACCCAGTACTTC.

The V and J genes are TRBV6-5 and TRBJ1-2; D uncertain. Germline assignment: CDR1 MNHEY and CDR2 SVGAGI. CDR3 length: 13 amino acids. With 5 bases removed from V and 4 bases from J, the gap between germline ends came to 11 bases. The CDR3 nucleotides read TGTGCCAGCAGTCCCGACCAGGTCTATGGCTACACCTTC. Translated, it gives CASSPDQVYGYTF.

In nucleotides, the CDR3 is TGTGCCAGCAGTGAAGAGTCCGGGACAGGGTACCAGCCCCAGCATTTT. It translates to CASSEESGTGYQPQHF. The chain recombines TRBV6-1 with TRBJ1-5; TRBD1 aligns across 9 bases. Germline values: CDR1 MNHNS, CDR2 SASEGT. V was pared by 1 base and J by 7 bases, with 8 bases of the junction left unmatched. The CDR3 spans 16 residues.

This chain connects TRBV2 to TRBJ1-4; 7 bases match TRBD1. The ends lost 7 bases at V and 8 bases at J; junction bases unmatched: 13. The length of the CDR3 is 15 residues. The germline CDR1 and CDR2 sequences are SNHLY and FYNNEI. CDR3: CASIERTGLNEKLFF. The CDR3 region has the DNA TGTGCCAGCATCGAAAGGACAGGACTTAACGAAAAACTGTTTTTT.

This chain links TRBV2 with TRBJ2-2; no definite D call. The germline gives CDR1 SNHLY, CDR2 FYNNEI. This CDR3 comprises 17 residues. The V end lost 4 bases, the J end lost 0 bases, and 15 bases lay between the germline ends. The CDR3: CASSVSYSSSNTGELFF. Here the CDR3 DNA reads TGTGCCAGCAGTGTGAGCTACAGTTCATCGAACACCGGGGAGCTGTTTTTT.

The chain recombines TRBV5-4 with TRBJ1-3; D is ambiguous. CDR3 size: 15 residues. Germline-derived CDR1 and CDR2 are SGHNT and YYREEE (reference sequence). V lost 0 bases, J lost 0 bases, and 7 bases lay in between. In DNA form, the CDR3 reads TGTGCCAGCAGCTTGGGAGTTAGCTCTGGAAACACCATATATTTT. Translated: CASSLGVSSGNTIYF.